This T cell receptor beta chain was retrieved from a study of vaccination effects on CD4 cells after COVID-19. Whole-study findings and limits: In the late period after vaccination, infection- and vaccine-induced clones contracted markedly.

In the ViraFEST assay, antigen-specific CD4+ clonotypes were identified by expansion after peptide-pool stimulation. Culturing for ten to eleven days preceded CD4+ T cell isolation. Neither prior SARS-CoV-2 infection nor positive nucleocapsid antibodies were present in the vaccine recipients. Over 1.5 million PBMC per well were cultured with 9 to 10 IU/ml IL-2 and roughly 11 ug/ml peptides. Profiled with immunoSEQ multiplex PCR; TCRdb holds only in-frame clones, not every one. The sample lists roughly 76,000 clones; around four fifths were seen once. V was cut by 8 bases and J by 9 bases, with 14 bases left in between. The CDR3 totals 12 residues. The V gene's germline CDR1 is MNHNY and CDR2 SVGAGI (reference sequence). Worth noting for this clone: The antigen is unknown.

The clonotype comes from a human donor who received a COVID-19 vaccine. The specimen comprised CD4+ T cells from PBMCs cultured with HCoV-229E spike peptides, sampled before COVID-19 vaccination. The chain recombines TRBV6-6 with TRBJ1-5; D not resolved. The CDR3 nucleotides read TGTGCCAGCCAAAGCGGGAGGTTGCCCCAGCATTTT. It is translated as CASQSGRLPQHF.